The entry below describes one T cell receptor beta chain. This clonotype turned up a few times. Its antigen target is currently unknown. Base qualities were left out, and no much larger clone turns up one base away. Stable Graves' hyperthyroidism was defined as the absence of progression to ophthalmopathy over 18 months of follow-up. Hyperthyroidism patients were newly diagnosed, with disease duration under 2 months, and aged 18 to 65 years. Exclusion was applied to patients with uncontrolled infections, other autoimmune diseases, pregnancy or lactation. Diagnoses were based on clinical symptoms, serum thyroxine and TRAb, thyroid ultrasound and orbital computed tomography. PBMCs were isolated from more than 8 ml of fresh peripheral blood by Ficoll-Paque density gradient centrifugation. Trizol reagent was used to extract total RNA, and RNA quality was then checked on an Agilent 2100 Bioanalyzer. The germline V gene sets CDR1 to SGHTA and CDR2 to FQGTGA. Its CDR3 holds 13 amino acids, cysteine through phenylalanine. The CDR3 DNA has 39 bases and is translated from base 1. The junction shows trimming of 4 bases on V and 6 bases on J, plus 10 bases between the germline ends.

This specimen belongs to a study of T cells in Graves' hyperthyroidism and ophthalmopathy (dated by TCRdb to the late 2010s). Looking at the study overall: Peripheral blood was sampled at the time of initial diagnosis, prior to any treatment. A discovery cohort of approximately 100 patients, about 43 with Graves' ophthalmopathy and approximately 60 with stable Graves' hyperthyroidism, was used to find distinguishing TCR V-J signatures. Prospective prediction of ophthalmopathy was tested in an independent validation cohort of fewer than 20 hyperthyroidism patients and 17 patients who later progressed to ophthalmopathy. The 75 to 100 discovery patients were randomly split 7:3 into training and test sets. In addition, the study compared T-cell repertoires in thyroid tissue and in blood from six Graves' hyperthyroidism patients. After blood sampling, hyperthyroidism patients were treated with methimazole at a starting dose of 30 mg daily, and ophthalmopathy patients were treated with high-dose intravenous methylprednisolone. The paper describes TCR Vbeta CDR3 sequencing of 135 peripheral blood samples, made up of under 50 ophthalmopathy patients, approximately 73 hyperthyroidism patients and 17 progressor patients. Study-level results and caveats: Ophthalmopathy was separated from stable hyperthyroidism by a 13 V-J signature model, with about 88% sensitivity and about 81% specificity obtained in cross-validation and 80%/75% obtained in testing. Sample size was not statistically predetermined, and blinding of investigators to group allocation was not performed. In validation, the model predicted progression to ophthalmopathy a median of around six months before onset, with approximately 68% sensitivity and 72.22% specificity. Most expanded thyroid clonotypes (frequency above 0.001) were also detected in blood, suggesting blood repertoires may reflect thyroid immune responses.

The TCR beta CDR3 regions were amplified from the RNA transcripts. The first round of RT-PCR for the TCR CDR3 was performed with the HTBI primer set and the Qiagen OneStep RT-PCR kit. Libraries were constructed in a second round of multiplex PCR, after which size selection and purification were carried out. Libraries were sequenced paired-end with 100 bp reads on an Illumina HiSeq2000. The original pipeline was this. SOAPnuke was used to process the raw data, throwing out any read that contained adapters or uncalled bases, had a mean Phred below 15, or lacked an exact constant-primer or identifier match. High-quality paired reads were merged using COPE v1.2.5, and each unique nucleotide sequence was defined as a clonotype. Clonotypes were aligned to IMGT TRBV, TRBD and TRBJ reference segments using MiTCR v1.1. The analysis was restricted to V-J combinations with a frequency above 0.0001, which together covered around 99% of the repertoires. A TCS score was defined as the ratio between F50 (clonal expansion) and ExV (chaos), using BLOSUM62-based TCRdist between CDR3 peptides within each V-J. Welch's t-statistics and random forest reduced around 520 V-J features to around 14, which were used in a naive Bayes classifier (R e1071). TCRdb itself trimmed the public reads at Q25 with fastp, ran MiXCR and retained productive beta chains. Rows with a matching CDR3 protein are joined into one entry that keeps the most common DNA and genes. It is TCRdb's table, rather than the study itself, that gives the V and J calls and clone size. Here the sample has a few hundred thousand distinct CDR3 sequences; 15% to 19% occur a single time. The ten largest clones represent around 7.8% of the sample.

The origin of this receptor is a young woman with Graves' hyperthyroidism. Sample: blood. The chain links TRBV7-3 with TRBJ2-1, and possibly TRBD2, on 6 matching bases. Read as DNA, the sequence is TGTGCCAGCAGCTGGGACTCCAGCAATGAGCAGTTCTTC. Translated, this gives CASSWDSSNEQFF.